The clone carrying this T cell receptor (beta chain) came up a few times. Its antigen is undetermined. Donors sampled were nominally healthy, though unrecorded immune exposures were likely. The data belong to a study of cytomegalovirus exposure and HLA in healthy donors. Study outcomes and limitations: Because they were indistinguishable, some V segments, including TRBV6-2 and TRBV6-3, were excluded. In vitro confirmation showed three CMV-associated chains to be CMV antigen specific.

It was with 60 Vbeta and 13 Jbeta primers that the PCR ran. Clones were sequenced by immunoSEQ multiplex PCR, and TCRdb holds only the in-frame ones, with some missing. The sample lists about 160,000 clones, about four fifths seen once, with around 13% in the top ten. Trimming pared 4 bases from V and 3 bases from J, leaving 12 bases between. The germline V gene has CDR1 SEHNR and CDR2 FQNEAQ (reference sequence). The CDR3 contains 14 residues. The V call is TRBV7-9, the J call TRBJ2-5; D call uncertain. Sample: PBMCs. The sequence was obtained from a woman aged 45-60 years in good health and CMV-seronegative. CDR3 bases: TGTGCCAGCAGCTCCTTTCGGAGAAAAGAGACCCAGTACTTC. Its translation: CASSSFRRKETQYF.